The 29 T cell receptor beta chains below all came from one sample that was sequenced in a study of blood T cell repertoires in COVID-19. Profiling relied on immunoSEQ multiplex PCR, and the TCRdb table lists in-frame clones only, not all of them. Here the sample spans tens of thousands of clones, roughly nine tenths being singletons. The source material was peripheral blood. The receptors were sampled from a man aged 55-75 years with acute or convalescent COVID-19.

The rearrangement uses TRBV30 and TRBJ1-2, with a weak D call TRBD1 (5 bases). Per the germline V gene, CDR1 is GTSNPN and CDR2 is SVGIG (reference sequence). Between the trimmed V and J ends, which lost 8 bases and 4 bases, there was a span of 14 bases. The CDR3 spans 12 residues. This chain's CDR3 is CARGGEGYGYTF. CDR3 nucleotide sequence: TGTGCCCGCGGGGGGGAAGGCTATGGCTACACCTTC.

The chain is built from TRBV11-2 and TRBJ2-2; 7 bases line up with TRBD1. With 5 bases clipped from V and 3 bases from J, the junction kept 6 bases outside the gene matches. The CDR3 covers 15 residues. The germline V gene encodes CDR1 SGHAT and CDR2 FQNNGV. CDR3 sequence (DNA): TGTGCCAGCAGCATGGGACAGACTTACACCGGGGAGCTGTTTTTT. Amino acid sequence: CASSMGQTYTGELFF.

Details on this clone: The sample holds other DNA sequences that translate to the same CDR3. The CDR3 DNA is TGTGCCAGCAGCTTAAGCGGGGGGGCCTCCGAGACCCAGTACTTC. It specifies CASSLSGGASETQYF. The chain carries TRBV7-3 and TRBJ2-5; 9 bases fit TRBD2. After removal of 1 base from V and 5 bases from J, the junction contained 5 bases not matched to a gene. The CDR3 is 15 amino acids. Looked up from germline, CDR1 is SGHTA and CDR2 is FQGTGA.

The genes are TRBV7-2 and TRBJ1-6; TRBD1 might be the D (6 bases). Germline V gene data show CDR1 as SGHTA and CDR2 as FQGNSA. The length of the CDR3 is 15 residues. Trimming cost V 6 bases and J 6 bases, with 15 bases left between them. CDR3 in amino acids: CASRDHRASNSPLHF. DNA for the CDR3: TGTGCCAGCAGGGATCACAGGGCTTCTAATTCACCCCTCCACTTT.

This chain uses TRBV12-3 or TRBV12-4 with TRBJ2-7, with 9 nucleotides matching TRBD1. The CDR3 length is 13 residues. The V gene end was trimmed by 6 bases and the J gene end by 11 bases; junction bases not matched to a gene: 11. The CDR3 spells CASSAGGQGGKYF. In DNA form, the CDR3 reads TGTGCCAGCAGCGCCGGGGGACAGGGTGGAAAGTACTTC.

The genes are TRBV3-1 (or the pseudogene TRBV3-2) and TRBJ1-4; 7 positions agree with TRBD1. This CDR3 is built from 15 residues. V lost 4 bases, J lost 6 bases, and 8 bases stayed unmatched. Germline V lookup: CDR1 LGHDT, CDR2 YNNKEL (reference sequence). CDR3 sequence reads: CASSRRSGQYEKLFF. The CDR3 coding sequence is TGTGCCAGCAGCCGGAGGTCGGGACAGTATGAAAAACTGTTTTTT.

The chain joins TRBV7-3 to TRBJ2-3; 11 positions match TRBD2. Germline loops: CDR1 SGHTA, CDR2 FQGTGA. The CDR3 has 16 residues. The trim removed 5 bases at V and 6 bases at J, leaving 10 bases unmatched. The chain's CDR3 is CASSLTSGAFGDTQYF. The CDR3 region has the DNA TGTGCCAGCAGCCTGACTAGCGGGGCATTCGGCGATACGCAGTATTTT.

This clone was observed once. This chain links TRBV11-3 with TRBJ2-3, with D tentatively TRBD1 (6 bases). The CDR3 loop spans 15 amino acids. Germline CDR1 and CDR2: SGHNT and YENEEA. Trimming stripped 2 bases from V and 0 bases from J, with 9 bases between. The CDR3 bases are TGTGCCAGCAGCTTAAGACAGGCTAGCACAGATACGCAGTATTTT. Translation: CASSLRQASTDTQYF.

CDR3 sequence: CASSLGNRGSDSEAFF. The CDR3 region has the DNA TGTGCCAGCAGCTTAGGTAACAGGGGTTCAGACTCTGAAGCTTTCTTT. V usage is TRBV13 and J usage is TRBJ1-1, with 7 positions matching TRBD1. Germline CDR1 and CDR2: PRHDT and FYEKMQ (reference sequence). V gave up 0 bases and J gave up 6 bases; unmatched junction bases: 10. The CDR3 contains 16 residues.

The chain employs TRBV4-1 and TRBJ1-4; 7 bases are a match to TRBD1. Germline CDR1 is MGHRA and CDR2 is YSYEKL. The CDR3 totals 15 residues. The trim removed 5 bases at V and 4 bases at J, leaving 7 bases unmatched. The CDR3 here is CASSAGTVDNEKLFF. In DNA, the CDR3 is TGCGCCAGCAGCGCCGGGACAGTTGATAATGAAAAACTGTTTTTT.

The chain is built from TRBV7-2 and TRBJ2-1; a possible D gene is TRBD2 (5 bases). Trimming left V 5 bases short and J 4 bases short, with 15 bases between. Germline-derived CDR1 and CDR2 are SGHTA and FQGNSA. The CDR3 extends over 15 amino acids. The CDR3 loop is CASSPQAGTYNEQFF. The CDR3 DNA is TGTGCCAGCAGCCCTCAGGCGGGCACATACAATGAGCAGTTCTTC.

This rearrangement joins TRBV3-1 (or the pseudogene TRBV3-2) to TRBJ2-7; possible D gene TRBD1, 5 bases. Germline V gene sequence: CDR1 LGHDT, CDR2 YNNKEL (reference sequence). V was clipped by 2 bases and J by 0 bases, with 14 bases between them. The CDR3 has 16 amino acids. The CDR3 bases are TGTGCCAGCAGCCAAACGCAGTGGGGCCTCTCCTACGAGCAGTACTTC. This sequence encodes CASSQTQWGLSYEQYF.

The V call is TRBV6-1, the J call TRBJ1-1, with D possibly TRBD1 on 6 matching bases. The germline CDR1 and CDR2 sequences are MNHNS and SASEGT. V was cut by 2 bases and J by 0 bases, with 13 bases left in between. CDR3 length: 16 residues. The CDR3 sequence: CASSERRGPLNTEAFF. In DNA, the CDR3 is TGTGCCAGCAGTGAACGGCGGGGGCCCCTGAACACTGAAGCTTTCTTT.

The chain has TRBV2 and TRBJ2-5, with 8 bases aligning to TRBD1. The CDR3 totals 14 residues. Germline V lookup: CDR1 SNHLY, CDR2 FYNNEI. Unmatched junction bases numbered 6, after V lost 4 bases and J lost 5 bases. CDR3 in amino acids: CASSADRVRETQYF. The CDR3 DNA follows: TGTGCCAGCAGTGCGGACAGGGTTCGGGAGACCCAGTACTTC.

The rearrangement uses TRBV7-3 and TRBJ1-1, with D uncertain. The CDR3 is 13 amino acids. The germline gives CDR1 SGHTA, CDR2 FQGTGA. Trimming left V 5 bases short and J 6 bases short, with 13 bases between. The CDR3 coding sequence is TGTGCCAGCAGCCTTGGGCGTAGGTCTGAAGCTTTCTTT. Its protein product is CASSLGRRSEAFF. The entire variable domain, with the rest obtained from reference TRBV7-3 and TRBJ1-1, is as follows: GAGVSQTPSNKVTEKGKYVELRCDPISGHTALYWYRQSLGQGPEFLIYFQGTGAADDSGLPNDRFFAVRPEGSVSTLKIQRTERGDSAVYLCASSLGRRSEAFFGQGTRLTVV.

The gene calls are TRBV7-9 and TRBJ2-2; 9 bases fit TRBD1. Losses at the gene ends were 5 bases for V and 5 bases for J; bases not matched to a gene: 9. The CDR3 contains 16 residues. Germline V gives CDR1 SEHNR, CDR2 FQNEAQ (reference sequence). CDR3 residues: CASSVVGTGLTGELFF. For the CDR3, the DNA is TGTGCCAGCAGCGTGGTCGGGACAGGGTTGACCGGGGAGCTGTTTTTT.

This chain links TRBV6-6 with TRBJ2-5, with D perhaps TRBD2 (6 bases). V lost 5 bases to trimming and J lost 5 bases, with 15 bases between them. CDR3 size: 14 residues. Germline V gene lookup returns CDR1 MNHNY and CDR2 SVGAGI (reference sequence). The CDR3 here is CASSKGGRVETQYF. CDR3 in DNA: TGTGCCAGCAGTAAAGGAGGGCGCGTGGAGACCCAGTACTTC.

The rearrangement joins TRBV6-5 to TRBJ2-3; 8 bases align to TRBD2. The ends lost 5 bases at V and 4 bases at J; junction bases unmatched: 5. Looked up from germline, CDR1 is MNHEY and CDR2 is SVGAGI. The CDR3 covers 14 residues. CDR3 sequence: CASSSGGFPDTQYF. Here the CDR3 DNA reads TGTGCCAGCAGTAGCGGGGGCTTCCCAGATACGCAGTATTTT.

J is TRBJ2-6 and V is TRBV7-3, with D possibly being TRBD2 (5 bases). This CDR3 comprises 17 residues. Looked up from germline, CDR1 is SGHTA and CDR2 is FQGTGA. V was clipped by 5 bases and J by 4 bases, with 18 bases between them. The CDR3 is CASSHEPRVSGANVLTF. CDR3 DNA: TGTGCCAGCAGCCACGAGCCGAGGGTGTCCGGGGCCAACGTCCTGACTTTC.

The chain couples TRBV19 to TRBJ2-7; 7 bases line up with TRBD1. The CDR3 has 13 amino acids. V was pared by 4 bases and J by 2 bases, with 2 bases of the junction left unmatched. Germline V lookup: CDR1 LNHDA, CDR2 SQIVND (reference sequence). This CDR3 is CASSRDRAYEQYF. Here the CDR3 DNA reads TGTGCCAGTAGTAGGGACAGAGCCTACGAGCAGTACTTC.

The V call is TRBV5-1, the J call TRBJ2-7, with D possibly matching TRBD1 (6 bases). The CDR3 runs to 14 residues. Germline CDR1 and CDR2: SGHRS and YFSETQ. V lost 4 bases to trimming and J lost 1 base, with 12 bases between them. The CDR3 bases are TGCGCCAGCAGCGCGGACAGCGTTTCCTACGAGCAGTACTTC. It codes for CASSADSVSYEQYF. Full variable domain (rest looked up from reference TRBV5-1 and TRBJ2-7): KAGVTQTPRYLIKTRGQQVTLSCSPISGHRSVSWYQQTPGQGLQFLFEYFSETQRNKGNFPGRFSGRQFSNSRSEMNVSTLELGDSALYLCASSADSVSYEQYFGPGTRLTVT.

The genes are TRBV7-3 and TRBJ2-3, with 9 nucleotides matching TRBD2. Germline CDR1 SGHTA, CDR2 FQGTGA. CDR3 length: 17 residues. The V and J ends lost 2 bases and 4 bases, in that order; junction bases with no gene match: 10. For the CDR3, the DNA is TGTGCCAGCAGCTTATCGCTCGGGCGGGGGGGTGCAGATACGCAGTATTTT. It codes for CASSLSLGRGGADTQYF.

The V and J genes are TRBV7-8 and TRBJ1-4; D remains unclear. Germline V CDR1 and CDR2: SGHVS, FQNEAQ. This CDR3 comprises 18 residues. Trimming took off 1 base at V and 4 bases at J, with 19 bases between the two ends. CDR3 in DNA: TGTGCCAGCAGCTTAGAGGTACCGGGGTTGCCGGATAATGAAAAACTGTTTTTT. Protein product: CASSLEVPGLPDNEKLFF. Together with reference TRBV7-8 and TRBJ1-4, the CDR3 gives the full variable domain: GAGVSQSPRYKVAKRGQDVALRCDPISGHVSLFWYQQALGQGPEFLTYFQNEAQLDKSGLPSDRFFAERPEGSVSTLKIQRTQQEDSAVYLCASSLEVPGLPDNEKLFFGSGTQLSVL.

The gene calls are TRBV5-1 and TRBJ1-5; D is possibly TRBD1 (5 bases). In germline, CDR1 is SGHRS, CDR2 YFSETQ. The V end lost 2 bases, the J end lost 6 bases, and 21 bases lay between the germline ends. This CDR3 has 17 amino acids. CDR3 nucleotides: TGCGCCAGCAGCTTCCACCCAGTTGGAGGGGACGGTCAGCCCCAGCATTTT. This gives the protein CASSFHPVGGDGQPQHF.

The chain joins TRBV28 to TRBJ1-1, with 7 bases matching TRBD1. There are 13 residues in the CDR3. Germline loops: CDR1 MDHEN, CDR2 SYDVKM. After removal of 6 bases from V and 4 bases from J, the junction contained 5 bases not matched to a gene. DNA of the CDR3: TGTGCCAGCAGGGGACAGATTAGCACTGAAGCTTTCTTT. Translating gives CASRGQISTEAFF.

The V gene is TRBV29-1, the J gene TRBJ1-1, with unresolved D. The germline gives CDR1 SQVTM, CDR2 ANQGSEA. V gave up 8 bases and J gave up 1 base, with 11 bases separating them. This CDR3 has 12 amino acids. CDR3 nucleotides: TGCAGCTCCGGGATCCCGAACACTGAAGCTTTCTTT. Residues: CSSGIPNTEAFF. Filled out from reference TRBV29-1 and TRBJ1-1, the complete variable domain reads SAVISQKPSRDICQRGTSLTIQCQVDSQVTMMFWYRQQPGQSLTLIATANQGSEATYESGFVIDKFPISRPNLTFSTLTVSNMSPEDSSIYLCSSGIPNTEAFFGQGTRLTVV.

The chain combines TRBV19 with TRBJ1-1, with 7 bases that match TRBD1. This CDR3 has 13 residues. The germline V gene encodes CDR1 LNHDA and CDR2 SQIVND (reference sequence). Trimming cost V 10 bases and J 1 base; bases outside gene matches: 6. The CDR3 reads CATRQGQNTEAFF. CDR3 DNA sequence: TGTGCCACCCGACAGGGCCAGAACACTGAAGCTTTCTTT. The entire variable domain, with the rest obtained from reference TRBV19 and TRBJ1-1, is as follows: DGGITQSPKYLFRKEGQNVTLSCEQNLNHDAMYWYRQDPGQGLRLIYYSQIVNDFQKGDIAEGYSVSREKKESFPLTVTSAQKNPTAFYLCATRQGQNTEAFFGQGTRLTVV.

The chain employs TRBV6-5 and TRBJ2-3, with 14 bases fitting TRBD2. The CDR3 sequence is 15 residues long. V dropped 4 bases and J dropped 4; count of bases not matched to a gene: 1. CDR1 and CDR2 (germline): MNHEY, SVGAGI. This CDR3 is CASSLTSGGADTQYF. CDR3 bases: TGTGCCAGCAGTTTGACTAGCGGGGGGGCAGATACGCAGTATTTT.

The chain has TRBV13 and TRBJ2-2, with D tentatively TRBD1 (5 bases). This CDR3 comprises 15 residues. In germline, CDR1 is PRHDT, CDR2 FYEKMQ (reference sequence). Trimming took off 5 bases at V and 1 base at J, with 11 bases between the two ends. Here the CDR3 reads CASSASQGNTGELFF. CDR3 DNA: TGTGCCAGCAGCGCATCGCAGGGGAACACCGGGGAGCTGTTTTTT.